Below are 7 T cell receptor beta chains sequenced from a single sample in a study of beta chain features in type 1 diabetes. Their antigens are not known. Study results and limitations: Type 1 diabetes patients had TCRB CDR3s that were shorter (moderately but significantly so) in all four CD4+ subsets.

The study reverse transcribed the entire isolated RNA, so it sequenced expressed TCRB transcripts. Some clones are missing from TCRdb's copy, which holds only in-frame ones; the method was immunoSEQ multiplex PCR. Of around 150,000 clones in the sample, 10% were seen once. Sequencing used central memory CD4+ T cells from blood. The receptors shown here come from a man aged 25 to 40 with type 1 diabetes.

The sample holds a few counts of this clone. The rearrangement joins TRBV29-1 to TRBJ2-2; D perhaps matches TRBD1 (5 bases). Per germline, CDR1 SQVTM and CDR2 ANQGSEA. V gave up 3 bases and J gave up 7 bases, with 6 bases separating them. The CDR3 has 11 amino acids. The CDR3 nucleotides read TGCAGCGTTGAGGGGCACGGGGAGCTGTTTTTT. Translation gives CSVEGHGELFF.

The gene calls are TRBV6-5 and TRBJ2-7; perhaps TRBD1 as D (6 bases). Germline lookup yields CDR1 MNHEY and CDR2 SVGAGI. The CDR3 totals 15 residues. The V gene lost 3 bases and the J gene lost 2 bases, with 14 bases spanning the gap. The CDR3 loop reads CASSYSSGQPYEQYF. The CDR3 region has the DNA TGTGCCAGCAGTTATAGTTCGGGACAACCCTACGAGCAGTACTTC.

This clone has only a few counts. This rearrangement joins TRBV5-1 to TRBJ1-1, with D perhaps matching TRBD1 (6 bases). This CDR3 region has 14 residues. Germline V CDR1 and CDR2: SGHRS, YFSETQ. Trimming pared 6 bases from V and 1 base from J, leaving 13 bases between. CDR3 in amino acids: CASMGGAGNTEAFF. The CDR3 nucleotides read TGCGCCAGCATGGGGGGGGCAGGGAACACTGAAGCTTTCTTT.

This clone was found a few times. The V call is TRBV6-6, the J call TRBJ2-1; 9 bases fit TRBD2. The CDR3 contains 15 residues. Germline CDR1 and CDR2: MNHNY and SVGAGI (reference sequence). J gave up 3 bases and V 5 bases, and 5 bases lay outside the gene matches. CDR3 nucleotides: TGTGCCAGCAGTCATCTAGCGGGATTCTACAATGAGCAGTTCTTC. The encoded protein is CASSHLAGFYNEQFF.

The chain couples TRBV19 to TRBJ2-7, with a tentative D call TRBD1 (5 bases). Germline CDR1 LNHDA, CDR2 SQIVND (reference sequence). With 8 bases removed from V and 2 bases from J, the gap between germline ends came to 16 bases. CDR3 length: 14 amino acids. CDR3 amino acids: CASAPDTVAYEQYF. The CDR3, as DNA: TGTGCCAGTGCACCGGACACGGTAGCCTACGAGCAGTACTTC.

This clone was found a few times. The chain joins TRBV7-7 to TRBJ2-2; no firm D call. This CDR3 is built from 13 residues. CDR1 is SSHAT and CDR2 is FNYEAQ in the germline V gene (reference sequence). V lost 5 bases to trimming and J lost 1 base, with 5 bases between them. DNA for the CDR3: TGTGCCAGCAGCCCCCAGAACACCGGGGAGCTGTTTTTT. Its translation is CASSPQNTGELFF.

The V call is TRBV7-3, the J call TRBJ2-2, with D maybe TRBD2 (5 bases). V was shortened by 4 bases and J by 7 bases, with 13 bases between the two germline ends. The CDR3 is made up of 14 amino acids. The V gene's germline CDR1 is SGHTA and CDR2 FQGTGA. In DNA, the CDR3 is TGTGCCAGCAGCTCGGGGAACGGGTACGGGGAGCTGTTTTTT. As protein: CASSSGNGYGELFF.